This T cell receptor (beta chain) was obtained from a study of T cells in Graves' hyperthyroidism and ophthalmopathy (dated by TCRdb to the late 2010s). Regarding the research as a whole: Peripheral blood samples were taken at the time of initial diagnosis, prior to any treatment. In addition, the study compared T-cell repertoires in thyroid tissue and in blood from roughly 6 Graves' hyperthyroidism patients. The 75 to 100 discovery patients were divided at random into training and test sets in a 7:3 ratio. The paper reports TCR Vbeta CDR3 sequencing of approximately 140 peripheral blood samples: around 45 ophthalmopathy, about 75 hyperthyroidism and around 17 progressor patients. To identify distinguishing TCR V-J signatures, a discovery cohort of 90 to 100 patients was used, comprising some 45 with Graves' ophthalmopathy and some 57 with stable Graves' hyperthyroidism. Whether ophthalmopathy could be predicted prospectively was tested in an independent validation cohort made up of some 20 hyperthyroidism patients plus 17 patients who later progressed to ophthalmopathy. Once sampling was done, hyperthyroidism patients were given methimazole at a starting dose of 30 mg daily, whereas ophthalmopathy patients were given high-dose intravenous methylprednisolone. The paper as a whole reports these results and caveats: Most expanded thyroid clonotypes (frequency above 0.001) were also found in blood, which suggests that blood repertoires may mirror thyroid immune responses. No statistical method was used to fix the sample size in advance, and group allocation was not hidden from the investigators. During validation, the model predicted progression to ophthalmopathy a median of roughly 7.1 months ahead of onset, with almost 71% sensitivity and roughly 72% specificity. In cross-validation, a model built on a 13 V-J signature told ophthalmopathy apart from stable hyperthyroidism with approximately 90% sensitivity and 81% to 82% specificity, and in testing the same model reached 80%/75%.

In the ophthalmopathy patients, disease was moderately to severely active, with a Clinical Activity Score of 3 or more, a NOSPECS grade of 4 or more, and a duration of less than 3 months. Any patient with an uncontrolled infection, another autoimmune disease, pregnancy or lactation was excluded. Diagnoses were established on the basis of clinical symptoms, serum thyroxine and TRAb, thyroid ultrasound, and orbital computed tomography. Ficoll-Paque density gradient centrifugation was used to isolate PBMCs from around 9.1 ml of fresh peripheral blood. Total RNA was extracted with Trizol reagent, and quality was checked on an Agilent 2100 Bioanalyzer. TCR beta CDR3 regions were amplified from RNA transcripts. For the first round of RT-PCR on the TCR CDR3, the HTBI primer set was used together with the Qiagen OneStep RT-PCR kit. Libraries were constructed in a second round of multiplex PCR, after which size selection and purification were carried out. The libraries were sequenced on an Illumina HiSeq2000 using paired-end 100 bp reads. The study's processing was this. Raw data were processed with SOAPnuke, discarding reads with adapters, uncalled bases, mean Phred below 15, or no exact constant-primer or identifier match. COPE v1.2.5 was used to merge the high-quality paired reads, and each unique nucleotide sequence was defined as a clonotype. Clonotypes were aligned to IMGT TRBV, TRBD and TRBJ reference segments using MiTCR v1.1. Analysis was restricted to V-J combinations with a frequency above 0.0001, which covered over 98% of repertoires. A TCS score was defined as the ratio of F50 (clonal expansion) to E x V (chaos), with BLOSUM62-based TCRdist applied between CDR3 peptides within each V-J. Welch's t-statistics and random forest reduced around 520 V-J features to fewer than 15, which were used in a naive Bayes classifier (R e1071). The public reads were run again by TCRdb, first through fastp at Q25 and then through MiXCR, and only productive beta chains were kept. Rows are combined by CDR3 protein, so each entry shows the most common genes and DNA. What appears here as the V and J calls and clone size reflects TCRdb's work, not the paper's. The sample contains fewer than 650,000 distinct CDR3 sequences, 14% of them found a single time. Jointly, the top ten make up roughly 6.9% of the sample.

The CDR1 and CDR2 encoded by the germline V gene are KGHSH and LQKENI. The CDR3 runs 17 amino acids, cysteine and phenylalanine included. The kept DNA is CDR3 alone, 51 bases in frame from the first base. Relative to germline, V is 1 base shorter and J is 0 bases shorter, with 15 bases between their ends. This clonotype was detected ten times or more. There is no known antigen for this receptor. No base quality values were provided; no much bigger clone lies one nucleotide off. The sample comprised blood. The chain was built from TRBV18 and TRBJ1-1; the D segment cannot be called with confidence. The receptor was isolated from a woman younger than 35 with Graves' ophthalmopathy. The DNA sequence reads TGTGCCAGCTCACCACTTGATATAGGGATCATGAACACTGAAGCTTTCTTT. It codes for CASSPLDIGIMNTEAFF.